This TCR delta chain was documented in a study of γδ T cells in repeated Plasmodium falciparum infection. About the research overall: Each infection was followed by sampling at 21 days, plus baseline and some pre-infection draws. Malian samples came from no-transmission periods or across acute febrile malaria episodes. Study outcomes and limitations: Over time and infection, Vgamma9/Vdelta2+ repertoires remained highly stable and polyclonal.

The CDR3 runs 21 residues. Germline V gene data show CDR1 as TSWWSYY and CDR2 as QGS. Unmatched junction bases numbered 21, after V lost 4 bases and J lost 0 bases. TCRdb made new clone calls on the multiplex PCR reads using CATT. The repertoire holds roughly 86,000 delta-chain clones, with over 1.3% as singletons. Vgamma9/Vdelta2+ and Vdelta2-negative gammadelta T cells were flow-sorted from PBMC for bulk sequencing. This clone was recorded many times. Antigen specificity is unknown. The chain uses TRDV1 and TRDJ1; 9 positions match TRDD3. The sequenced sample consisted of gamma-delta T cells from blood. The clonotype was recovered from a pool of human donors (malaria-infected and uninfected, not separated). The CDR3 sequence is CALGVYLPRTGGNMYTDKLIF. The DNA of the CDR3 is TGTGCTCTTGGGGTATACCTTCCCCGTACTGGGGGAAATATGTACACCGATAAACTCATCTTT.